This TCR beta chain was identified during a study of shared clonotypes between healthy human individuals. Study-wide results and caveats: The study generally estimated greater richness for naive than memory subsets. Rarefaction analysis demonstrated incomplete sorted-subset sequencing notwithstanding large depth. Relative to their counterparts shared across all four donors, non-shared clonotypes exhibited diminished generation probabilities.

A remark on this clone: What it binds is unknown.

Germline values: CDR1 SGHDN, CDR2 FVKESK. The CDR3 consists of 17 residues. Trimming pared 0 bases from V and 1 base from J, leaving 12 bases between. Evenly divided among several immunoSEQ plates was the genomic DNA of each subset. The method was immunoSEQ multiplex PCR; TCRdb's version includes in-frame clones alone and lacks a portion of them. The sample holds some 2.1 million clones, 90% to 95% seen once. The genes are TRBV14 and TRBJ2-2; the D is unclear. The sequenced sample consisted of naive CD4+ T cells sorted from blood. Regarding subset: CD45RA+ positively selected. The TCR sequence derives from a man aged 18 to 35 in good health. CDR3 nucleotide sequence: TGTGCCAGCAGCCAAGATTATAACCTCCTGAACACCGGGGAGCTGTTTTTT. Amino acid sequence: CASSQDYNLLNTGELFF.